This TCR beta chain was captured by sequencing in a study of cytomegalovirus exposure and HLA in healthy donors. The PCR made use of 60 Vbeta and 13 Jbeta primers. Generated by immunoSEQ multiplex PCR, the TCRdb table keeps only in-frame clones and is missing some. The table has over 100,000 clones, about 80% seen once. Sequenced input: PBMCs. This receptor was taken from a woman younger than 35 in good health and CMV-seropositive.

CDR3: CASSEDPHEQFF. The CDR3 nucleotides read TGTGCCAGCAGTGAAGACCCACACGAGCAGTTCTTC. The chain uses TRBV6-1 and TRBJ2-1; D is unresolved. V lost 1 base to trimming and J lost 10 bases, with 8 bases between them. The CDR3 consists of 12 residues. The V gene's germline CDR1 is MNHNS and CDR2 SASEGT.